This T cell receptor beta chain was retrieved from a study of cytomegalovirus exposure and HLA in healthy donors (dated 2017 in TCRdb). Some background on the complete study: According to a later analysis, one platform produced both the 100 to 150 validation repertoires and the 666 repertoires of the first cohort. Besides the first cohort of roughly 700 subjects, a separate validation cohort made up of over 100 different subjects was used. To predict cytomegalovirus infection status, the study brought together high-throughput TCR immunosequencing, statistical association of individual TCRs with disease status, and machine learning. The study aimed to test whether cataloging public T cell receptors could reveal signatures of past pathogen exposure.

Libraries came from the immunoSEQ multiplex PCR assay. On the study's bioinformatics: To diagnose cytomegalovirus status from the catalog of TCR beta chain sequences, a statistical classification framework was built. In TCRdb, the immuneACCESS table is reduced to in-frame sequences with V and J assigned. These tables do not hold every clone; where another copy was compared, an unresolved V gene accounts for under half, and the others remain unexplained. V and J calls and clone size come straight from that table; D and trimming were deduced from the DNA. This sample holds 85,000 to 120,000 clones; 88% were observed only once. Of the sample, less than 2% is held by the ten largest clones. About this clone: What antigen it recognizes has not been identified. No much larger clone is present one base from it, and per-base qualities are unavailable.

Donors formed part of the validation cohort, which comprised 120 subjects and was distinct from the first cohort of under 850 subjects. The study at large found these results: In vitro tests confirmed that a few of the cytomegalovirus-associated TCR beta chains recognize cytomegalovirus antigens. The authors suggested that the approach could potentially be generalized to other disease states and immunological phenotypes. All 120 or so repertoires were used to score co-occurrence in the validation cohort in a later analysis, because that analysis had no HLA typing for the cohort. A total of about 150 TCR beta chains were listed by the study as associated with cytomegalovirus. The classifier was reported to diagnose cytomegalovirus status with high specificity and sensitivity in both the original cohort and the validation cohort. Most TCR sequences were seen in very few donors, while some public TCRs were found in many individuals. Of the cluster scores, around 95% were above 0 in a later analysis, which found that TCRs clustered in the first cohort also tended to co-occur in the 110 or so validation repertoires.

V is shortened by 1 base, J by 4 bases, and the region joining them spans 11 bases. CDR1 PRHDT and CDR2 FYEKMQ are derived from the germline V gene (reference sequence). The CDR3 numbers 16 residues from cysteine through phenylalanine. This entry keeps only the CDR3 DNA: 48 bases, framed from base 1. The TCR originated in a young woman in good health and CMV-seropositive. This sequence uses TRBV13 and TRBJ1-6, with TRBD1 perhaps the D gene, on 5 matching bases. The material sequenced was PBMCs. The base sequence is TGTGCCAGCAGCTTAGAAGGGGCTTCTTATAATTCACCCCTCCACTTT. Its coded protein is CASSLEGASYNSPLHF.